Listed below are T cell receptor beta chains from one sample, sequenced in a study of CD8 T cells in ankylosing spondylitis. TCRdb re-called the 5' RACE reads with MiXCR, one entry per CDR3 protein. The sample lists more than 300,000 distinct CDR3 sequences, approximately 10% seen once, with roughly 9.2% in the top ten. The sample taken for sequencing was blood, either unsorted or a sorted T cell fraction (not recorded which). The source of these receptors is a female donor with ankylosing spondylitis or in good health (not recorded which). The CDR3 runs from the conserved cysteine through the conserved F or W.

cdr3_aa: CAISGLAGGSLLKATQYF; v_call: TRBV10-3; j_call: TRBJ2-3
cdr3_aa: CASSPAREIETQYF; v_call: TRBV3-1; j_call: TRBJ2-5
cdr3_aa: CASTLTGRKNIQYF; v_call: TRBV12-3/TRBV12-4; j_call: TRBJ2-4
cdr3_aa: CASSLGASGGSTQETQYF; v_call: TRBV5-1; j_call: TRBJ2-5
cdr3_aa: CSASQREIGTDTQYF; v_call: TRBV20-1; j_call: TRBJ2-3
cdr3_aa: CASSLPDRPYEQYF; v_call: TRBV7-9; j_call: TRBJ2-7
cdr3_aa: CASSPRTVSSNQPQHF; v_call: TRBV7-8; j_call: TRBJ1-5
cdr3_aa: CASSDGTDYYGYTF; v_call: TRBV5-1; j_call: TRBJ1-2
cdr3_aa: CSAPGKAKGEKLFF; v_call: TRBV20-1; j_call: TRBJ1-4
cdr3_aa: CSVGHRLSNTGELFF; v_call: TRBV29-1; j_call: TRBJ2-2
cdr3_aa: CASSSRDRGQQYF; v_call: TRBV7-8; j_call: TRBJ2-7
cdr3_aa: CAWSGLADYNEQFF; v_call: TRBV30; j_call: TRBJ2-1
cdr3_aa: CASSLSASSGANVLTF; v_call: TRBV7-9; j_call: TRBJ2-6
cdr3_aa: CASSPGRRTEAFF; v_call: TRBV18; j_call: TRBJ1-1
cdr3_aa: CSAGRGYGYTF; v_call: TRBV20-1; j_call: TRBJ1-2
cdr3_aa: CSAGSNTEAFF; v_call: TRBV29-1; j_call: TRBJ1-1
cdr3_aa: CASSPKAMGESPLHF; v_call: TRBV18; j_call: TRBJ1-6
cdr3_aa: CASSSPGQGLNEQFF; v_call: TRBV5-4; j_call: TRBJ2-1
cdr3_aa: CASSLERATNEKLFF; v_call: TRBV5-1; j_call: TRBJ1-4
cdr3_aa: CASSDSGMAPGELFF; v_call: TRBV11-2; j_call: TRBJ2-2
cdr3_aa: CASSYGLAGLGGEQFF; v_call: TRBV3-1; j_call: TRBJ2-1
cdr3_aa: CASSFDRGMNTEAFF; v_call: TRBV27; j_call: TRBJ1-1
cdr3_aa: CASSQVGGLRRGYGNEQFF; v_call: TRBV14; j_call: TRBJ2-1
cdr3_aa: CASSPLAGGRNEQYF; v_call: TRBV18; j_call: TRBJ2-7
cdr3_aa: CASSEGRGPGYTF; v_call: TRBV2; j_call: TRBJ1-2
cdr3_aa: CSASYGTSGGPQETQYF; v_call: TRBV20-1; j_call: TRBJ2-5
cdr3_aa: CASSLVGSNELF; v_call: TRBV12-3/TRBV12-4; j_call: TRBJ2-1
cdr3_aa: CASSPTGGTTYNEQFF; v_call: TRBV7-8; j_call: TRBJ2-1
cdr3_aa: CASSPSYANQETQYF; v_call: TRBV5-1; j_call: TRBJ2-5
cdr3_aa: CATAEGSGANVLTF; v_call: TRBV2; j_call: TRBJ2-6
cdr3_aa: CASSLSPGEKLFF; v_call: TRBV5-5; j_call: TRBJ1-4
cdr3_aa: CASSQVWAFGELFF; v_call: TRBV4-3; j_call: TRBJ2-2
cdr3_aa: CSAGRDRGRGYGYTF; v_call: TRBV20-1; j_call: TRBJ1-2
cdr3_aa: CASSQRVQGYGYPF; v_call: TRBV3-1; j_call: TRBJ1-2
cdr3_aa: CASSQAVSQTYTGELFF; v_call: TRBV3-1; j_call: TRBJ2-2
cdr3_aa: CASSLDGGDQPQHF; v_call: TRBV5-1; j_call: TRBJ1-5
cdr3_aa: CASSEAKDSRGQHGYTF; v_call: TRBV6-1; j_call: TRBJ1-2
cdr3_aa: CASSADVGVADTQYF; v_call: TRBV7-6; j_call: TRBJ2-3
cdr3_aa: CASSSDRWPQHF; v_call: TRBV7-2; j_call: TRBJ1-5
cdr3_aa: CAISAGSYEQYF; v_call: TRBV10-3; j_call: TRBJ2-7
cdr3_aa: CASSLSGEAFF; v_call: TRBV7-9; j_call: TRBJ1-1
cdr3_aa: CAWKSGGEQYF; v_call: TRBV30; j_call: TRBJ2-7
cdr3_aa: CASSGRTGGSYEQYF; v_call: TRBV12-3/TRBV12-4; j_call: TRBJ2-7
cdr3_aa: CASRPDYSYEQYF; v_call: TRBV27; j_call: TRBJ2-7
cdr3_aa: CASTPRQGNSYEQYF; v_call: TRBV6-1; j_call: TRBJ2-7
cdr3_aa: CASRIQGEPDTQYF; v_call: TRBV5-1; j_call: TRBJ2-3
cdr3_aa: CASSFGDRTYNEQFF; v_call: TRBV5-1; j_call: TRBJ2-1
cdr3_aa: CASQRRTTHNEQFF; v_call: TRBV12-3/TRBV12-4; j_call: TRBJ2-1
cdr3_aa: CSARAGKTEAFF; v_call: TRBV20-1; j_call: TRBJ1-1
cdr3_aa: CASSFLTGASNQPQHF; v_call: TRBV27; j_call: TRBJ1-5
cdr3_aa: CASSKTRTPYEQYF; v_call: TRBV28; j_call: TRBJ2-7
cdr3_aa: CSASRGENTEAFF; v_call: TRBV20-1; j_call: TRBJ1-1
cdr3_aa: CASMSSGANVLTF; v_call: TRBV5-1; j_call: TRBJ2-6
cdr3_aa: CASSPPGPGMKNEQYF; v_call: TRBV3-1; j_call: TRBJ2-7
cdr3_aa: CSASLPLDTQYF; v_call: TRBV20-1; j_call: TRBJ2-3
cdr3_aa: CSARALLRGNEQFF; v_call: TRBV20-1; j_call: TRBJ2-1
cdr3_aa: CASSLRGQSMYTEAFF; v_call: TRBV28; j_call: TRBJ1-1